The 10 T cell receptor beta chains presented below share a single source sample, sequenced in a study of blood T cell repertoires in COVID-19. Assay used: immunoSEQ multiplex PCR; TCRdb lists only in-frame clones, some missing. The sample yields 45,000 to 60,000 clones, approximately 90% seen once. The sample comprised peripheral blood. These receptors came from a man aged 45 to 65 with acute or convalescent COVID-19.

Here the CDR3 reads CASSQSGLLGNEQFF. CDR3 nucleotide sequence: TGCGCCAGCAGTCAATCGGGTCTCCTAGGCAATGAGCAGTTCTTC. J is TRBJ2-1 and V is TRBV23-1; D gene ambiguous. TRBV23-1 is filed as an ORF, its function uncertain. Trimming pared 0 bases from V and 6 bases from J, leaving 12 bases between. The length of the CDR3 is 15 residues.

The chain carries TRBV28 and TRBJ1-2; a weak D match, TRBD1 (6 bases). Per germline, CDR1 MDHEN and CDR2 SYDVKM. The CDR3 spans 13 residues. With 1 base removed from V and 4 bases from J, the gap between germline ends came to 7 bases. CDR3 sequence reads: CASSLSRGYGYTF. The CDR3 DNA follows: TGTGCCAGCAGTTTATCCAGGGGCTATGGCTACACCTTC.

The genes are TRBV7-9 and TRBJ1-3; D unresolved. The CDR3 extends over 12 amino acids. The germline V gene has CDR1 SEHNR and CDR2 FQNEAQ (reference sequence). The V and J ends lost 3 bases and 4 bases respectively, with 4 bases between them. The CDR3 DNA is TGTGCCAGCAGCTTGGCCGGAAACACCATATATTTT. Translating it yields CASSLAGNTIYF. The full variable domain, rest sourced from reference TRBV7-9 and TRBJ1-3, is DTGVSQNPRHKITKRGQNVTFRCDPISEHNRLYWYRQTLGQGPEFLTYFQNEAQLEKSRLLSDRFSAERPKGSFSTLEIQRTEQGDSAMYLCASSLAGNTIYFGEGSWLTVV.

The J gene is TRBJ2-1, the V gene TRBV19; 8 bases agree with TRBD2. Germline lookup yields CDR1 LNHDA and CDR2 SQIVND (reference sequence). V dropped 2 bases and J dropped 7; count of bases not matched to a gene: 13. This CDR3 has 17 amino acids. CDR3 DNA: TGTGCCAGTAGTATATCGGGTATCGGGGGGGCCGCGAATGAGCAGTTCTTC. It yields the protein CASSISGIGGAANEQFF.

The chain combines TRBV3-1 (or the pseudogene TRBV3-2) with TRBJ2-3, with 7 bases fitting TRBD2. This CDR3 is built from 16 residues. V shed 4 bases, J shed 1 base, and the junction held 8 bases outside the gene matches. In germline, CDR1 is LGHDT, CDR2 YNNKEL (reference sequence). The CDR3 sequence is CASSLSPGGGTDTQYF. CDR3 nucleotides: TGTGCCAGCAGCCTCAGTCCGGGGGGAGGCACAGATACGCAGTATTTT.

This chain uses TRBV11-2 with TRBJ1-2; 8 nucleotides align to TRBD1. The CDR3 extends over 15 amino acids. The V gene end was trimmed by 5 bases and the J gene end by 10 bases; junction bases not matched to a gene: 15. The germline gives CDR1 SGHAT, CDR2 FQNNGV. The CDR3 spells CASSPTQGGAFLYTF. The CDR3 DNA sequence: TGTGCCAGCAGCCCGACACAGGGGGGGGCTTTTCTCTACACCTTC.

The CDR3: CSVEYWETQYF. CDR3 in DNA: TGCAGCGTTGAATACTGGGAGACCCAGTACTTC. The chain is built from TRBV29-1 and TRBJ2-5, with D unclear. This CDR3 comprises 11 residues. Per germline, CDR1 SQVTM and CDR2 ANQGSEA. The V end was cut by 2 bases, the J end by 5 bases, with 6 bases between. The full variable domain, in which reference TRBV29-1 and TRBJ2-5 provide the parts outside the CDR3, is SAVISQKPSRDICQRGTSLTIQCQVDSQVTMMFWYRQQPGQSLTLIATANQGSEATYESGFVIDKFPISRPNLTFSTLTVSNMSPEDSSIYLCSVEYWETQYFGPGTRLLVL.

This clone occurred once. The CDR3 DNA sequence: TGTGCCTGGAGTGTAAAGCGTTCCGGTTTCCCCCACGAGCAGTACTTC. Translation gives CAWSVKRSGFPHEQYF. This chain uses TRBV30 with TRBJ2-7; D call uncertain. Trimming took 0 bases from V and 5 from J, leaving 20 bases between them. The CDR3 has 16 amino acids. The germline CDR1 and CDR2 sequences are GTSNPN and SVGIG (reference sequence).

The rearrangement joins TRBV19 to TRBJ1-1; 7 bases align to TRBD1. This CDR3 has 14 residues. V shed 5 bases, J shed 1 base, and the junction held 4 bases outside the gene matches. CDR1 and CDR2 (germline): LNHDA, SQIVND (reference sequence). CDR3 amino acids: CASSGGTANTEAFF. CDR3 DNA sequence: TGTGCCAGTAGTGGCGGGACAGCGAACACTGAAGCTTTCTTT.

The J gene is TRBJ2-1, the V gene TRBV19, with 12 bases aligning to TRBD2. From germline, CDR1 is LNHDA and CDR2 SQIVND (reference sequence). V lost 3 bases, J lost 5 bases, and 5 bases stayed unmatched. The CDR3 spans 16 residues. CDR3 sequence reads: CASSILAGGLHNEQFF. CDR3 coding DNA: TGTGCCAGTAGTATCCTAGCGGGGGGGCTACACAATGAGCAGTTCTTC.